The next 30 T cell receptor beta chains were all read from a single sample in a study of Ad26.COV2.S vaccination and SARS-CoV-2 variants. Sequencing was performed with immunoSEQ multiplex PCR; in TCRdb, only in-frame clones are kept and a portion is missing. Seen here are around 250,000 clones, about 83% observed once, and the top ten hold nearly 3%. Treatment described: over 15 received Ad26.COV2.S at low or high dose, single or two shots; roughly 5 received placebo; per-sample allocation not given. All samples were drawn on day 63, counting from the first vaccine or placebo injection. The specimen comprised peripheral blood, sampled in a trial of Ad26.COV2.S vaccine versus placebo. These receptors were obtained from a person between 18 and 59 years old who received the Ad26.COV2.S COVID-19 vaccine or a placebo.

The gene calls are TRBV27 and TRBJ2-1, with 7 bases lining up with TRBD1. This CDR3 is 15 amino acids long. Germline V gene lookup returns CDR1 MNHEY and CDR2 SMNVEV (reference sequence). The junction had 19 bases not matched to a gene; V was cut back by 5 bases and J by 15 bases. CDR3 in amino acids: CASSPFWGRQGDRFF. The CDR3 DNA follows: TGTGCCAGCAGTCCCTTCTGGGGACGACAGGGTGATAGGTTCTTC.

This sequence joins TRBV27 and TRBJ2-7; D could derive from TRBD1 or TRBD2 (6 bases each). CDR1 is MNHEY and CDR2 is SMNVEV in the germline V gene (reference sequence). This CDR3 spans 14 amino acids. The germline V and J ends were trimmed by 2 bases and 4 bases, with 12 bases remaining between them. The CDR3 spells CASSLRGGLYEQYF. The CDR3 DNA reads TGTGCCAGCAGTTTAAGAGGGGGGCTTTACGAGCAGTACTTC.

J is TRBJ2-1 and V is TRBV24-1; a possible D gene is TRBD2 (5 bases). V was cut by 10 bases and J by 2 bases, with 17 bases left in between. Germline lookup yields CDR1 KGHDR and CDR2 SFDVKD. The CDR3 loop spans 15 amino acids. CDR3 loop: CATRFGGSPYNEQFF. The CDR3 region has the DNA TGTGCCACGAGATTCGGCGGGTCCCCCTACAATGAGCAGTTCTTC.

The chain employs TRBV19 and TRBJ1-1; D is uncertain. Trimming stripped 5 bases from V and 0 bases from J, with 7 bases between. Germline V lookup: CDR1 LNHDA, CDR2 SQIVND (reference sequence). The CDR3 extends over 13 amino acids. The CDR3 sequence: CASSSQLNTEAFF. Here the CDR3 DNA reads TGTGCCAGTAGTTCTCAATTGAACACTGAAGCTTTCTTT.

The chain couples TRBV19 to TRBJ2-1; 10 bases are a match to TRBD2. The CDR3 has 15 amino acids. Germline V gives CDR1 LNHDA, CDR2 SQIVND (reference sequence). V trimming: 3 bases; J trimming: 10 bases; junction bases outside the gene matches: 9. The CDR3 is CASSMLLAGGSEQFF. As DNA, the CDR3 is TGTGCCAGTAGTATGTTGTTAGCGGGGGGAAGCGAGCAGTTCTTC.

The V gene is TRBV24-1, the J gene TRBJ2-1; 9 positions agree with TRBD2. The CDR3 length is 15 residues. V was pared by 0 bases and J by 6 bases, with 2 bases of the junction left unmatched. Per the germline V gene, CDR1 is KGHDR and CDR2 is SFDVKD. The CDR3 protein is CATSDLRLAVNEQFF. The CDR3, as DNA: TGTGCCACCAGTGATTTGAGACTAGCGGTCAATGAGCAGTTCTTC.

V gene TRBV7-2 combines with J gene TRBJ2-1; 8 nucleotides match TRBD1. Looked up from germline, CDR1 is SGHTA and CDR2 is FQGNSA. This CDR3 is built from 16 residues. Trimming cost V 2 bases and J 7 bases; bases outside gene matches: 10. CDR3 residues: CASSLRTGTGLNEQFF. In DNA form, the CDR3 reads TGTGCCAGCAGCTTAAGAACCGGGACAGGTTTGAATGAGCAGTTCTTC.

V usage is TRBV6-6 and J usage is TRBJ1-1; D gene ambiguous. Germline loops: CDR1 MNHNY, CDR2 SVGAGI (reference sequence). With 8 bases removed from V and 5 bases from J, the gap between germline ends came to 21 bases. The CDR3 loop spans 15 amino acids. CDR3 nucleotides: TGTGCCAGCGTTACGGGCCTGGATGAAAGGACTGAAGCTTTCTTT. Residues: CASVTGLDERTEAFF.

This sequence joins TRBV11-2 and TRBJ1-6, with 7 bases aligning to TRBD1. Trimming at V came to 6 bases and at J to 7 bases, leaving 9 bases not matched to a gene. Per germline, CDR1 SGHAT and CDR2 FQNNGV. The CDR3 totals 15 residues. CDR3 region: CASRRPGTANSPLHF. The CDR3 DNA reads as TGTGCCAGCAGACGCCCGGGGACAGCCAATTCACCCCTCCACTTT.

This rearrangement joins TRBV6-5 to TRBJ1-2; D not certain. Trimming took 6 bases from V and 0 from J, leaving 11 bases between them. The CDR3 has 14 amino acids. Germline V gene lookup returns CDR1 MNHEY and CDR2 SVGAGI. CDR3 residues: CASRRTRANYGYTF. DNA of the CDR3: TGTGCCAGCAGAAGGACGAGAGCTAACTATGGCTACACCTTC.

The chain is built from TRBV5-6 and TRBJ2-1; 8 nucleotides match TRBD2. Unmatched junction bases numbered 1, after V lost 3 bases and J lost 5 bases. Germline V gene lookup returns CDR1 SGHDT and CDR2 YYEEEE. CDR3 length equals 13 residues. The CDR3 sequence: CASSWTSNNEQFF. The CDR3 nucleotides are TGTGCCAGCAGCTGGACTAGCAACAATGAGCAGTTCTTC.

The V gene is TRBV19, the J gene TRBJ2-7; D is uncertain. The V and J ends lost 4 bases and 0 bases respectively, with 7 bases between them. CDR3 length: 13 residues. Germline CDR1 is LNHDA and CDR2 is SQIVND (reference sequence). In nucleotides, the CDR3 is TGTGCCAGTAGTAGCGGCCACTCCTACGAGCAGTACGTC. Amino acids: CASSSGHSYEQYV.

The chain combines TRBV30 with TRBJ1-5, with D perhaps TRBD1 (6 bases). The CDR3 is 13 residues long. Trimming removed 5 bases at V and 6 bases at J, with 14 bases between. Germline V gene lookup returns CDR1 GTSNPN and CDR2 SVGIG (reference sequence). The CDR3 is CAWGTGLGQPQHF. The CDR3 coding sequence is TGTGCCTGGGGAACAGGGTTGGGTCAGCCCCAGCATTTT.

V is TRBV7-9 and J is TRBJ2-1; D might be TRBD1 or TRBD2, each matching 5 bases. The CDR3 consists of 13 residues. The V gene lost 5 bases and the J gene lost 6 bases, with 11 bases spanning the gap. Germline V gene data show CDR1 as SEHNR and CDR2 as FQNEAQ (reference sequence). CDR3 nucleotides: TGTGCCAGCAGCCTACCAGGGAGCAATGAGCAGTTCTTC. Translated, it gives CASSLPGSNEQFF. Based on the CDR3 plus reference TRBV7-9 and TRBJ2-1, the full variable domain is DTGVSQNPRHKITKRGQNVTFRCDPISEHNRLYWYRQTLGQGPEFLTYFQNEAQLEKSRLLSDRFSAERPKGSFSTLEIQRTEQGDSAMYLCASSLPGSNEQFFGPGTRLTVL.

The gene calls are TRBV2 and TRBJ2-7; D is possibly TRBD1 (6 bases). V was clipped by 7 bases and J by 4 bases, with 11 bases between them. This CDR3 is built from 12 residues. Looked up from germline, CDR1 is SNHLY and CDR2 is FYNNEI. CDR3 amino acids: CASKDRAYEQYF. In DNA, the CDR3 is TGTGCCAGCAAGGACAGAGCTTACGAGCAGTACTTC.

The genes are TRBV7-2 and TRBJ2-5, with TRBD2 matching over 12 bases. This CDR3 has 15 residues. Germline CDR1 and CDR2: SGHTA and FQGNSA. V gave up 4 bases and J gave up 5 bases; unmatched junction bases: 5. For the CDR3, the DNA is TGTGCCAGCAGCTCCCGACTAGCGGGGGCTGAGACCCAGTACTTC. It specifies CASSSRLAGAETQYF.

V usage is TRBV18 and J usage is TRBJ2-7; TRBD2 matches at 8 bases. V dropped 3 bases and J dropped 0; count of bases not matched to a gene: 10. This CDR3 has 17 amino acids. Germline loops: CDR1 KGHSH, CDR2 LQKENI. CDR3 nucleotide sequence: TGTGCCAGCTCACCCAGGGCGGGGGGCACTAGCTCCTACGAGCAGTACTTC. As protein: CASSPRAGGTSSYEQYF.

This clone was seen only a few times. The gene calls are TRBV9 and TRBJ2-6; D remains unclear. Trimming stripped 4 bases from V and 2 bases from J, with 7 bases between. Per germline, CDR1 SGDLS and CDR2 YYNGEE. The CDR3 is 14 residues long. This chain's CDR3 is CASSPSAGANVLTF. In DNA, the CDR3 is TGTGCCAGCAGCCCCTCAGCTGGGGCCAACGTCCTGACTTTC.

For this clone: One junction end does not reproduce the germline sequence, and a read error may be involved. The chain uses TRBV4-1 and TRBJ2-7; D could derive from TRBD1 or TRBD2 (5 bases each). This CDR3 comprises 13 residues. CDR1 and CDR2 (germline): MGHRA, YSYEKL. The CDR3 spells CASSQDRDGVEHF. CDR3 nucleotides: TGCGCCAGCAGCCAAGATAGGGACGGGGTGGAGCACTTC.

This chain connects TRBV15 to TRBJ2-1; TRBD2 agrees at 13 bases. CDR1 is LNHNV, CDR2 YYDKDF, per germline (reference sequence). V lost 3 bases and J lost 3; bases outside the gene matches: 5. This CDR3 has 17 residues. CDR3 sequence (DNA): TGTGCCACCAGCAGTTCCGGACTAGCGGGAGTCTACAATGAGCAGTTCTTC. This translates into CATSSSGLAGVYNEQFF.

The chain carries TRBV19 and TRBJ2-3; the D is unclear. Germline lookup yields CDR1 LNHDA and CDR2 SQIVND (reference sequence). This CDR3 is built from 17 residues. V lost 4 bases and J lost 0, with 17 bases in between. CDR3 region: CASSSSYSYSSTDTQYF. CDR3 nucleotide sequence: TGTGCCAGTAGTAGTTCCTATAGCTACTCTAGCACAGATACGCAGTATTTT.

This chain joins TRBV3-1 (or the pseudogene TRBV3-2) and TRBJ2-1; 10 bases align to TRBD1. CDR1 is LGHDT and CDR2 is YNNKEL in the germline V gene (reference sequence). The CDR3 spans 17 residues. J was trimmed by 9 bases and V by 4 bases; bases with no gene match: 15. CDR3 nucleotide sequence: TGTGCCAGCAGCCCACTGGACAGGGGGTTAGAAGGGGTTGAGCAGTTCTTC. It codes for CASSPLDRGLEGVEQFF.

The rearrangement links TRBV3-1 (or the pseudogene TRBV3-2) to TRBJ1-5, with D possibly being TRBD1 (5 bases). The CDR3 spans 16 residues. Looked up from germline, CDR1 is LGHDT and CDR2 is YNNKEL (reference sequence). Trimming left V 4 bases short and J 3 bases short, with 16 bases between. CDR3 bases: TGTGCCAGCAGCCCCGGGGGAGGTCGCGACAATCAGCCCCAGCATTTT. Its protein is CASSPGGGRDNQPQHF.

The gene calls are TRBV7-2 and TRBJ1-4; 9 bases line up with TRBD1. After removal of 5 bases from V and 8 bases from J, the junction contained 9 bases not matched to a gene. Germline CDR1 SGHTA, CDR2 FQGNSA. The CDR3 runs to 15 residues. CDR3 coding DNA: TGTGCCAGCAGCCAACTGGGACAGGGAGGGGAAAAACTGTTTTTT. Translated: CASSQLGQGGEKLFF.

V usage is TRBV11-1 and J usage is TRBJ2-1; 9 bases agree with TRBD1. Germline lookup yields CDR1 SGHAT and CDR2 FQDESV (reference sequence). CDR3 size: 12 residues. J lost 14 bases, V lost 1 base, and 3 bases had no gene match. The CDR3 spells CASSLGDREEFF. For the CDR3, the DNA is TGTGCCAGCAGCTTAGGGGACAGGGAGGAGTTCTTC.

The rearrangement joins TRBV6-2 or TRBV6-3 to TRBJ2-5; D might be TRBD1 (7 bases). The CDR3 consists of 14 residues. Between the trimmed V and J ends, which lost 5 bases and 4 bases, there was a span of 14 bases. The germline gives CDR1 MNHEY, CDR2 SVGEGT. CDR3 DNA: TGTGCCAGCAGTACCGCAGGGGGGAGAGAGACCCAGTACTTC. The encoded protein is CASSTAGGRETQYF.

The CDR3 nucleotides are TGTGCCAGCAGCCAACTGGGTAGGCAGACCCAGTACTTC. Translating it yields CASSQLGRQTQYF. The rearrangement joins TRBV14 to TRBJ2-5; no clear D. Trimming shortened V by 2 bases and J by 6 bases, and 10 bases separated the two germline ends. The CDR3 runs 13 residues. Germline V gene data show CDR1 as SGHDN and CDR2 as FVKESK.

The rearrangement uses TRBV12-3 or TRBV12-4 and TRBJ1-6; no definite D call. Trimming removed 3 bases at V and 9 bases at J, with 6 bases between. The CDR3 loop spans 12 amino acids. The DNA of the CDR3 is TGTGCCAGCAGTTTCGTGGGTTCACCCCTCCACTTT. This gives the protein CASSFVGSPLHF.

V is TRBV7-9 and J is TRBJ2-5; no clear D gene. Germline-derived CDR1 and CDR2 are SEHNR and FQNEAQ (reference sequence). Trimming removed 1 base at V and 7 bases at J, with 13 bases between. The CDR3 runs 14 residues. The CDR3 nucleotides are TGTGCCAGCAGCTTAGAGGTTCCGGGCGGGACCCAGTACTTC. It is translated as CASSLEVPGGTQYF.

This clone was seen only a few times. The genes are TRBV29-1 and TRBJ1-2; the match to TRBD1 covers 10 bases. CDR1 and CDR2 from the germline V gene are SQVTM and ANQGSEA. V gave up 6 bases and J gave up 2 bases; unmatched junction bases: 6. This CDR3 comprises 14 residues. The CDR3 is CSVGGQGGNYGYTF. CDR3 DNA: TGCAGCGTGGGAGGACAGGGGGGGAACTATGGCTACACCTTC. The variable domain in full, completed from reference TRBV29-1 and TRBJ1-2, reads SAVISQKPSRDICQRGTSLTIQCQVDSQVTMMFWYRQQPGQSLTLIATANQGSEATYESGFVIDKFPISRPNLTFSTLTVSNMSPEDSSIYLCSVGGQGGNYGYTFGSGTRLTVV.